This TCR beta chain was found in a study of regulatory T cells in long-lasting Graves disease. The time point denotes: newly diagnosed GD, antithyroid drugs for less than 3 months. RNA isolated from PBMCs was used to make the TCR library. This clonotype was counted once. The CDR3 contains 13 residues. Trimming removed 5 bases at V and 4 bases at J, with 11 bases between. Both iRepertoire HTBI primers and Arm-PCR of CDR3 regions were used to build the TCR beta libraries. TCRdb re-derived calls from the multiplex PCR reads in MiXCR, one entry per CDR3 protein. The sample holds roughly 320,000 distinct CDR3 sequences, over 15% seen once. These data were also filed under a second study, of T cells in Graves' hyperthyroidism and ophthalmopathy. This second study notes: A first-round RT-PCR of the TCR CDR3 used the HTBI primer set.

The rearrangement uses TRBV12-3 or TRBV12-4 and TRBJ1-1, with D possibly being TRBD1 (5 bases). This TCR was sampled from a man aged 35 to 55 with Graves disease. This sample comprised peripheral blood mononuclear cells (PBMCs), obtained at new diagnosis, from a patient treated with antithyroid drugs. CDR3 protein: CASSQQDVTEAFF. The CDR3 coding sequence is TGTGCCAGCAGTCAACAGGACGTCACTGAAGCTTTCTTT.